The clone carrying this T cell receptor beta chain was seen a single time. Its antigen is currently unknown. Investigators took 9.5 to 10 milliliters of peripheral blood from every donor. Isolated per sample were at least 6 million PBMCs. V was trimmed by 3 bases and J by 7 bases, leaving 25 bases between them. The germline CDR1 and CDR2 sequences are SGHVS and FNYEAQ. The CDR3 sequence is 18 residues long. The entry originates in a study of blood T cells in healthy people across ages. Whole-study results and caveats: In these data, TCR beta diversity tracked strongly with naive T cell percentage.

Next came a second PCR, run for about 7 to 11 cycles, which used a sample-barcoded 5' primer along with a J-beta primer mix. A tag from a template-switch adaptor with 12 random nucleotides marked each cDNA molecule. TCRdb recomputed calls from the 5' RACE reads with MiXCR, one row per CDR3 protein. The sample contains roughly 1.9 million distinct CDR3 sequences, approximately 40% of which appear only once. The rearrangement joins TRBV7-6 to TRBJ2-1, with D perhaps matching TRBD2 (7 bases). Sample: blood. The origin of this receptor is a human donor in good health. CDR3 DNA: TGTGCCAGCAGCTTTAATAGGGGAGGGGGAGGGCCCTCTAATGAGCAGTTCTTC. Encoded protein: CASSFNRGGGGPSNEQFF. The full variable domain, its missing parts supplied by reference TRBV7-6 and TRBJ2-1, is GAGVSQSPRYKVTKRGQDVALRCDPISGHVSLYWYRQALGQGPEFLTYFNYEAQQDKSGLPNDRFSAERPEGSISTLTIQRTEQRDSAMYRCASSFNRGGGGPSNEQFFGPGTRLTVL.